Listed below are T cell receptor beta chains from one sample, sequenced in a study of T-cell reconstitution after alpha-beta-depleted transplantation in children. From the PCR reads, TCRdb called clonotypes with MiXCR, one entry per CDR3 protein. The sample includes around 480,000 distinct CDR3 sequences, around a third of them seen just once. The starting material was PBMCs from the stem cell graft donor, obtained from the stem cell graft. The receptors were sampled from a human donor who donated a stem cell graft to a child with aplastic anemia. CDR3s include the opening cysteine and the closing phenylalanine or tryptophan. The D gene is left open where the match is weak. Only some rows state a clone size, as once, few, many or a class for expanded clones.

d_call j_call v_call clone_size cdr3_length cdr3_nt cdr3_aa
TRBD2 TRBJ2-5 TRBV29-1 few 14 TGCAGCTTTCTCCTAGCGGGAGGCCTTGAGACCCAGTACTTC CSFLLAGGLETQYF
NA TRBJ2-2 TRBV20-1 NA 13 TGCAGTGCGCACAGCCCGAACACCGGGGAGCTGTTTTTT CSAHSPNTGELFF
NA TRBJ2-5 TRBV4-3 NA 15 TGCGCCAGCAGCCAAGATTTTGGCTCTCAAGAGACCCAGTACTTC CASSQDFGSQETQYF
TRBD2 TRBJ2-7 TRBV29-1 NA 13 TGCAGCGTTTGGACTAGCAGGTCCTACGAGCAGTACTTC CSVWTSRSYEQYF
NA TRBJ1-2 TRBV7-2 few 14 TGTGCCAGCAGCCCACGCGACGGACGCTATGGCTACACCTTC CASSPRDGRYGYTF
TRBD1 TRBJ1-3 TRBV18 NA 14 TGTGCCAGCTCACCGGGGACAGGAGGAAACACCATATATTTT CASSPGTGGNTIYF
NA TRBJ1-1 TRBV5-4 NA 14 TGTGCCAGCAGCTTGTCAGGGACACAGGATGAAGCTTTCTTT CASSLSGTQDEAFF
TRBD1 TRBJ2-5 TRBV30 many 15 TGTGCCTGGAGTGTACACTACCCAGGGGGAGAGACCCAGTACTTC CAWSVHYPGGETQYF
TRBD2 TRBJ2-3 TRBV5-4 NA 19 TGTGCCAGCAGCTCCACCGCGGCTAGCGGGAGAGAGGGCGCAGATACGCAGTATTTT CASSSTAASGREGADTQYF
TRBD1 TRBJ2-5 TRBV20-1 few 14 TGCAGTGCTTTTCCACCGGACAGGGACGAGACCCAGTACTTC CSAFPPDRDETQYF
NA TRBJ2-5 TRBV29-1 NA 12 TGCAGCGTCCGGACAGCCCAAGAGACCCAGTACTTC CSVRTAQETQYF
NA TRBJ2-2 TRBV20-1 few 13 TGCAGTGCTAGTGAGGGGACCACCGGGGAGCTGTTTTTT CSASEGTTGELFF
NA TRBJ1-2 TRBV9 few 14 TGTGCCAGCAGCGTAGATGCCGGGGCTGGTGGCTACACCTTC CASSVDAGAGGYTF
TRBD2 TRBJ2-1 TRBV7-2 NA 15 TGTGCCAGCAGCGTTCGTGCGGGAGTAAACAATGAGCAGTTCTTC CASSVRAGVNNEQFF
NA TRBJ2-3 TRBV20-1 few 13 TGCAGTCCCGACGGCCCCAGGGTAGATACGCAGTATTTT CSPDGPRVDTQYF
NA TRBJ2-7 TRBV30 NA 15 TGTGCCTGGAGTGTTGGTATCGGGGTCTGGAGCGAGCAGTACTTC CAWSVGIGVWSEQYF
NA TRBJ1-1 TRBV12-3/TRBV12-4 few 13 TGTGCCAGCAGTTTAGTGGCGGGGGATGAAGCTTTCTTT CASSLVAGDEAFF
TRBD1 TRBJ2-5 TRBV6-1 NA 15 TGTGCCAGCACCCAGACAGGGGCAATCCAAGAGACCCAGTACTTC CASTQTGAIQETQYF
NA TRBJ1-1 TRBV7-9 NA 12 TGTGCCAGCACCCCCGGTCCGCAGACGGCTTTCTTT CASTPGPQTAFF
TRBD1 TRBJ2-1 TRBV6-1 NA 14 TGTGCCAGCAGCCGGGACAGGGCCTTCAATGAGCAGTTCTTC CASSRDRAFNEQFF
NA TRBJ1-2 TRBV7-2 NA 15 TGTGCCAGCAGCTTAGTGGCAGGGGTAGGCTATGGCTACACCTTC CASSLVAGVGYGYTF
NA TRBJ2-1 TRBV7-2 NA 13 TGTGCCAGCAGCTTAATAAGCTCCAATGAGCAGTTCTTC CASSLISSNEQFF